The sequence of this T cell receptor (beta chain) was determined in a study of blood T cell repertoires in COVID-19. Study-level information: The samples span acute and convalescent COVID-19 from the United States, Italy and Spain. T cells, B-cell-depleted T cells, or PBMCs provided the cDNA or gDNA that served as material.

V lost 5 bases to trimming and J lost 0 bases, with 13 bases between them. This CDR3 has 15 residues. Germline values: CDR1 LNHDA, CDR2 SQIVND (reference sequence). In the original analysis: Reference gene primer amplification gave estimated nucleated cell counts. Data came from immunoSEQ multiplex PCR; TCRdb stores just in-frame clones and leaves some out. V, J and clone size derive from that table, while D and trimming were established from the DNA sequence. The table shows approximately 94,000 clones, with approximately 80% occurring only once. The source is a man between 60 and 75 years old with acute or convalescent COVID-19. The sample comprised peripheral blood. The V and J genes are TRBV19 and TRBJ1-2; TRBD1 is a possible D gene (6 bases). Here the CDR3 DNA reads TGTGCCAGTAGTCTGGACAGCAGACCTAACTATGGCTACACCTTC. Its protein is CASSLDSRPNYGYTF.